This entry lists 6 T cell receptor beta chains sequenced from one sample in a study of CD8+ T cells in alopecia areata. Following extraction, RNA underwent reverse transcription to cDNA, which served as the sequencing template. The table came from immunoSEQ multiplex PCR; TCRdb's copy has only in-frame clones and leaves some out. In the table there are about 110,000 clones, over 55% of which are singletons. Sequencing was performed on NKG2D-low CD8+ T cells sorted from blood. Every receptor here comes from a human donor with alopecia areata.

The chain employs TRBV7-2 and TRBJ2-1, with 7 bases aligning to TRBD2. V gave up 5 bases and J gave up 5 bases; unmatched junction bases: 12. Germline V gene sequence: CDR1 SGHTA, CDR2 FQGNSA. This CDR3 comprises 16 residues. CDR3 DNA sequence: TGTGCCAGCAGCACAGCTAGCGGCGCCCTCGACAATGAGCAGTTCTTC. This encodes CASSTASGALDNEQFF.

The V and J genes are TRBV27 and TRBJ2-7; 7 bases align to TRBD1. The CDR3 consists of 12 residues. CDR1 and CDR2 (germline): MNHEY, SMNVEV (reference sequence). V was pared by 6 bases and J by 3 bases, with 2 bases of the junction left unmatched. DNA for the CDR3: TGTGCCAGCAGGACAGGGATCTACGAGCAGTACTTC. Protein: CASRTGIYEQYF.

The genes are TRBV7-9 and TRBJ1-1; unclear D gene. This CDR3 is 14 amino acids long. V lost 5 bases, J lost 0 bases, and 10 bases lay in between. CDR1 and CDR2 (germline): SEHNR, FQNEAQ (reference sequence). CDR3 amino acids: CASSDWHLNTEAFF. As DNA, the CDR3 is TGTGCCAGCAGCGACTGGCACCTGAACACTGAAGCTTTCTTT.

The CDR3 nucleotides read TGTGCCAGCAGCTCCCGACCTCGTGACTCCGGCACCGGGGAGCTGTTTTTT. This translates into CASSSRPRDSGTGELFF. J is TRBJ2-2 and V is TRBV7-3; D remains ambiguous. Trimming took off 4 bases at V and 4 bases at J, with 19 bases between the two ends. This CDR3 comprises 17 residues. Germline V gene sequence: CDR1 SGHTA, CDR2 FQGTGA.

This clone was seen at least ten times. The chain links TRBV28 to TRBJ1-1; 7 bases match TRBD1. The CDR3 runs to 14 residues. With 7 bases clipped from V and 0 bases from J, the junction kept 5 bases outside the gene matches. The germline gives CDR1 MDHEN, CDR2 SYDVKM. The CDR3 DNA is TGTGCCAGCAACTCGGACAGGCTGAACACTGAAGCTTTCTTT. The encoded protein is CASNSDRLNTEAFF.

V usage is TRBV4-1 and J usage is TRBJ2-7; 10 bases line up with TRBD2. The CDR3 consists of 15 residues. The J segment lost 7 bases and the V segment lost 1 base, leaving 7 bases of the junction unmatched. Germline V gives CDR1 MGHRA, CDR2 YSYEKL. The chain's CDR3 is CASSQVLAGDGEQYF. The CDR3 bases are TGCGCCAGCAGCCAAGTGCTAGCGGGAGACGGAGAGCAGTACTTC.